This T cell receptor (beta chain) was captured in a study of blood T cells in healthy people across ages. Points from the study as a whole: Naive T cell percentage showed a strong correlation with the diversity of TCR beta.

Germline lookup yields CDR1 MGHDK and CDR2 SYGVNS. The CDR3 consists of 14 residues. The V end was cut by 7 bases, the J end by 5 bases, with 18 bases between. Sample-barcoded 5' priming and a J-beta primer mix drove a second PCR of about 6 to 12 cycles. A template-switch adaptor containing 12 random nucleotides labeled each cDNA molecule. CDR3-containing paired-end reads numbered at least 3 million in each sample. From the 5' RACE reads, TCRdb called clonotypes with MiXCR, one entry per CDR3 protein. This table has roughly 830,000 distinct CDR3 sequences, approximately 67% appearing once. Healthy individuals of Caucasian origin from Russia, aged about 6 to 100, served as donors. With regard to this clonotype: Its specificity is not known.

The sample was blood. The gene calls are TRBV25-1 and TRBJ2-7; a possible D gene is TRBD2 (6 bases). The clonotype was recovered from a man aged 25 to 40 in good health. The CDR3 nucleotides read TGTGCCAGCAATGGGGGGATATCCGTCCACGAGCAGTACTTC. Its translation: CASNGGISVHEQYF.